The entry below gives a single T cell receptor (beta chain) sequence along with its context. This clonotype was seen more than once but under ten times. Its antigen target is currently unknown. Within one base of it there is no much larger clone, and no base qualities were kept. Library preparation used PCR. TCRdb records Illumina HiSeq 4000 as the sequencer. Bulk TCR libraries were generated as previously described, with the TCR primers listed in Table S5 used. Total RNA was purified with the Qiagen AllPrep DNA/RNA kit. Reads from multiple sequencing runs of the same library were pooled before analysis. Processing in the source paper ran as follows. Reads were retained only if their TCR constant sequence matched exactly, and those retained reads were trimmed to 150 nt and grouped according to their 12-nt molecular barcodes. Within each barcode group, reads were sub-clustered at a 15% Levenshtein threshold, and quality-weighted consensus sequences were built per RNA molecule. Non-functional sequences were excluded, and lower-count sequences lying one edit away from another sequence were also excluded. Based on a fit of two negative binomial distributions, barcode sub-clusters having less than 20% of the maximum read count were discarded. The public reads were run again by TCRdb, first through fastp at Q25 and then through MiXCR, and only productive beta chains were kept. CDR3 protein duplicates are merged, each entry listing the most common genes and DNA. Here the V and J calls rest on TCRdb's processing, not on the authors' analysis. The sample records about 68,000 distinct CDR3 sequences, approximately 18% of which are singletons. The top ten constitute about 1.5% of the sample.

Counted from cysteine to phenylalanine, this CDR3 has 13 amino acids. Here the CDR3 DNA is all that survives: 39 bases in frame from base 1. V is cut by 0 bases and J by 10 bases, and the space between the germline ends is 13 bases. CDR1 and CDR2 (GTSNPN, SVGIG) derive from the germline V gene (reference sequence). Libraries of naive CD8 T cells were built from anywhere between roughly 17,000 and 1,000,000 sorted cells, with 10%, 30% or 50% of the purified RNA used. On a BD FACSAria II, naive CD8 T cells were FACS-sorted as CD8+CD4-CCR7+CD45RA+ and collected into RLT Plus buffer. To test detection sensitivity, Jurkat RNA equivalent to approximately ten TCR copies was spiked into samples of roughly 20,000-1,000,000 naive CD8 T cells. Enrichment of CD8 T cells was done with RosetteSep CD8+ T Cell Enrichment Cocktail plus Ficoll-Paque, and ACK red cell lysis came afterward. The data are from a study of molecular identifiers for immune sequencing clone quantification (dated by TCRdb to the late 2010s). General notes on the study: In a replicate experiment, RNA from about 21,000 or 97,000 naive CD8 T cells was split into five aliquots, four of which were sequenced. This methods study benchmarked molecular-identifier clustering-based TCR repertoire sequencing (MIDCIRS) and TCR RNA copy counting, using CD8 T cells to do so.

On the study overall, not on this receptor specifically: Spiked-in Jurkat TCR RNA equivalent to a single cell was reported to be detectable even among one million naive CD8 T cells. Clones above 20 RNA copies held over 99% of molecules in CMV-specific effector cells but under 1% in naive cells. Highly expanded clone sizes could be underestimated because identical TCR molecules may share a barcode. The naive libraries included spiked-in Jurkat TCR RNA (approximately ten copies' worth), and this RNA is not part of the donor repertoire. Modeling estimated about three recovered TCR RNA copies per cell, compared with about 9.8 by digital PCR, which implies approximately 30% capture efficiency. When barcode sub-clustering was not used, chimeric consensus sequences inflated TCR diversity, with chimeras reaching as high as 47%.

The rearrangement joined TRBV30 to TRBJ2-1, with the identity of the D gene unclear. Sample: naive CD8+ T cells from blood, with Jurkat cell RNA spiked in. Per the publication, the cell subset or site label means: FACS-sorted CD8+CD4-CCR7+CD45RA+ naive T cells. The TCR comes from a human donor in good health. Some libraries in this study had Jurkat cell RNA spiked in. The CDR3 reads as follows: CAWSVGQPGEQFF. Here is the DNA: TGTGCCTGGAGTGTTGGGCAGCCCGGCGAGCAGTTCTTC.